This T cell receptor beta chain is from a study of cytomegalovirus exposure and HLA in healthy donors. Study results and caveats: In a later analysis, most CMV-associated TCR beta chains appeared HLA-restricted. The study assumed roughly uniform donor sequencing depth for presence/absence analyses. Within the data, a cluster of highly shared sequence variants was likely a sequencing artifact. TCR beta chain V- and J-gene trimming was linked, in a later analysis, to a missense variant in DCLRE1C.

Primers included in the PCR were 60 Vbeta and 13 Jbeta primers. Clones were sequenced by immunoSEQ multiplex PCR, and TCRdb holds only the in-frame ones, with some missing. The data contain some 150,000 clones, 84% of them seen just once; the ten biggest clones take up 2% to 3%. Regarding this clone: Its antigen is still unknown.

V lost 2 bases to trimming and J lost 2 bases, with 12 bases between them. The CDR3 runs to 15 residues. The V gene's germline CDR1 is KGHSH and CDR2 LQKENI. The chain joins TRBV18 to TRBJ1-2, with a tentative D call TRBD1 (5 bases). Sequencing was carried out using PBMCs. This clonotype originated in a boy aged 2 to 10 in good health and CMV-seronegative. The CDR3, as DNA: TGTGCCAGCTCACCAGGGGGGTCCACGAACTATGGCTACACCTTC. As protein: CASSPGGSTNYGYTF. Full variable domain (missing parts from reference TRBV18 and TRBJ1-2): NAGVMQNPRHLVRRRGQEARLRCSPMKGHSHVYWYRQLPEEGLKFMVYLQKENIIDESGMPKERFSAEFPKEGPSILRIQQVVRGDSAAYFCASSPGGSTNYGYTFGSGTRLTVV.